This T cell receptor (beta chain) was observed in a study of blood T cell repertoires in COVID-19. The table came from immunoSEQ multiplex PCR; TCRdb's copy has only in-frame clones and leaves some out. The data hold around 300,000 clones, with approximately 91% observed a single time. CDR1 is SGDLS and CDR2 is YYNGEE in the germline V gene. With 4 bases clipped from V and 6 bases from J, the junction kept 4 bases outside the gene matches. The CDR3 covers 14 residues. Sequencing was done on a sample of PBMCs or T cells enriched from blood (not recorded which). The chain combines TRBV9 with TRBJ1-1; 12 bases fit TRBD1. The sequence derives from a middle-aged woman who had recovered from COVID-19. The CDR3: CASSPGQGASEAFF. In DNA form, the CDR3 reads TGTGCCAGCAGCCCGGGACAGGGGGCCTCTGAAGCTTTCTTT.